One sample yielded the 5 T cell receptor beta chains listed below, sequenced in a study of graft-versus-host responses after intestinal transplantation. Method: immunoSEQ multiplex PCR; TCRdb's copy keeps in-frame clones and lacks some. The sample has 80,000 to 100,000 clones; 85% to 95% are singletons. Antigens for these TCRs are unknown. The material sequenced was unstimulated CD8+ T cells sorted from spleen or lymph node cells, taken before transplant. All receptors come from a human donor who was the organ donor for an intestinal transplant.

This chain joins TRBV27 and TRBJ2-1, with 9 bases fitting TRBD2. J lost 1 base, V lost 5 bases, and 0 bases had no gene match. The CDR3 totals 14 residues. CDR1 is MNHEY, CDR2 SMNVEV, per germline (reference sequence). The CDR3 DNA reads TGTGCCAGCAGTGGACTAGCGTCCTACAATGAGCAGTTCTTC. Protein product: CASSGLASYNEQFF.

The CDR3 loop reads CASSSGLAGWVETQYF. The CDR3 nucleotides are TGTGCCAGCAGCTCCGGACTAGCGGGTTGGGTGGAGACCCAGTACTTC. This rearrangement joins TRBV7-8 to TRBJ2-5, with TRBD2 matching over 11 bases. With V trimmed by 4 bases and J by 5 bases, 9 bases remained unmatched. The CDR3 is 16 residues long. The V gene's germline CDR1 is SGHVS and CDR2 FQNEAQ.

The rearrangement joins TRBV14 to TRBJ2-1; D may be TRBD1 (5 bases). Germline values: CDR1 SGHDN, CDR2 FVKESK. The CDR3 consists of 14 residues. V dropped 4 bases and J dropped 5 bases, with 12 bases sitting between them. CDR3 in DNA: TGTGCCAGCAGCCCGTGGACACACCACAATGAGCAGTTCTTC. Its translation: CASSPWTHHNEQFF.

For the CDR3, the DNA is TGTGCCAGCAGTTTCCCATCTCATCAGGAATCGGAGACCCAGTACTTC. This encodes CASSFPSHQESETQYF. V is TRBV28 and J is TRBJ2-5; D is uncertain. The CDR3 is made up of 16 amino acids. Looked up from germline, CDR1 is MDHEN and CDR2 is SYDVKM. V lost 3 bases, J lost 5 bases, and 19 bases lay in between. Based on the CDR3 plus reference TRBV28 and TRBJ2-5, the full variable domain is DVKVTQSSRYLVKRTGEKVFLECVQDMDHENMFWYRQDPGLGLRLIYFSYDVKMKEKGDIPEGYSVSREKKERFSLILESASTNQTSMYLCASSFPSHQESETQYFGPGTRLLVL.

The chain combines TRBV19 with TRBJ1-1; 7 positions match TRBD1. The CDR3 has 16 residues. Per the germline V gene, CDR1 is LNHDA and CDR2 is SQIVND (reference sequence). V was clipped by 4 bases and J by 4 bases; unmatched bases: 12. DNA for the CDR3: TGTGCCAGTAGTAGGGGGCCAGGGGGTTCGGGCACTGAAGCTTTCTTT. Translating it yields CASSRGPGGSGTEAFF.